This T cell receptor (beta chain) is drawn from a study of T cell changes during pregnancy in multiple sclerosis. Measured with immunoSEQ multiplex PCR; TCRdb has only the in-frame clones, and not every one. This table has about 60,000 clones, about 92% appearing once. Germline-derived CDR1 and CDR2 are LNHNV and YYDKDF (reference sequence). The CDR3 length is 14 residues. The V gene lost 2 bases and the J gene lost 3 bases, with 8 bases spanning the gap. The V call is TRBV15, the J call TRBJ1-5; a weak D match, TRBD1 (5 bases). The clonotype comes from a female donor with multiple sclerosis, enrolled in a pregnancy study. Source: CD8+ T cells from peripheral blood mononuclear cells, taken in the second trimester of pregnancy. The CDR3 DNA is TGTGCCACCAGCAGACGGGGGGACAATCAGCCCCAGCATTTT. Translating gives CATSRRGDNQPQHF.